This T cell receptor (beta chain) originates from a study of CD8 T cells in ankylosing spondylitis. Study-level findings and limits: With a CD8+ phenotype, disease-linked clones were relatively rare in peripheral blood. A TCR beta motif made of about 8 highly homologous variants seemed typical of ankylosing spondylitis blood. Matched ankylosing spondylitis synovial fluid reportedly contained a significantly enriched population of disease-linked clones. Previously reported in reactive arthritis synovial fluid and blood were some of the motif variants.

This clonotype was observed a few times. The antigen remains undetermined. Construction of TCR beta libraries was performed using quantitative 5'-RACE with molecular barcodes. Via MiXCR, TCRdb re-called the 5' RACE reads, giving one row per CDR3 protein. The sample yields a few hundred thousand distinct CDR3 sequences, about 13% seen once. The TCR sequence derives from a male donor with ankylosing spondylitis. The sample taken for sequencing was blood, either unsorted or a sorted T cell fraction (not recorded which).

CDR3 nucleotides: TGCAGTGCTAGAGATTTTGCGCGGATAGCCAAAAACATTCAGTACTTC. This gives the protein CSARDFARIAKNIQYF. The chain is built from TRBV20-1 and TRBJ2-4; D not certain. The CDR3 is 16 residues long. Germline V CDR1 and CDR2: DFQATT, SNEGSKA (reference sequence). V lost 0 bases and J 0 bases, leaving 12 bases between the germline ends.